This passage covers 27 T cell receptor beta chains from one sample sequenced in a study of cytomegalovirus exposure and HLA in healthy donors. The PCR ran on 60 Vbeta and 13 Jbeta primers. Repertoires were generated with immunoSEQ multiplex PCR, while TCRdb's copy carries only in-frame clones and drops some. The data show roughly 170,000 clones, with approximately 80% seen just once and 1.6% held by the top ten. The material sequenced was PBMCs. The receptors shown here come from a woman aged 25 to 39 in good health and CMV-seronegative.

The DNA for the CDR3 is TGTGCCAGCAGGGGACAGTCTCTAGGGGAGCAGTACTTC. Residues: CASRGQSLGEQYF. The V call is TRBV27, the J call TRBJ2-7, with 7 positions matching TRBD1. J gave up 7 bases and V 6 bases, and 9 bases lay outside the gene matches. The germline gives CDR1 MNHEY, CDR2 SMNVEV (reference sequence). The CDR3 has 13 residues.

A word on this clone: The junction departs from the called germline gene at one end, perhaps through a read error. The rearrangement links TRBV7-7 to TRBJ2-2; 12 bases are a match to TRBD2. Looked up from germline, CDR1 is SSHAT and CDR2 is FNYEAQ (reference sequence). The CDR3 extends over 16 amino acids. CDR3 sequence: CASSSGTSGYTGELFF. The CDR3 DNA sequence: TGTGCTAGCAGCTCTGGGACTAGCGGGTACACCGGGGAGCTGTTTTTT.

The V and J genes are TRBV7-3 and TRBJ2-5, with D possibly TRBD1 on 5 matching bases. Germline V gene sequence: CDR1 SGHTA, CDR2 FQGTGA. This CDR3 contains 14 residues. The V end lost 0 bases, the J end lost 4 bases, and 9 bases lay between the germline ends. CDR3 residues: CASSLTGPLETQYF. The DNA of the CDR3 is TGTGCCAGCAGCTTAACGGGGCCTTTAGAGACCCAGTACTTC.

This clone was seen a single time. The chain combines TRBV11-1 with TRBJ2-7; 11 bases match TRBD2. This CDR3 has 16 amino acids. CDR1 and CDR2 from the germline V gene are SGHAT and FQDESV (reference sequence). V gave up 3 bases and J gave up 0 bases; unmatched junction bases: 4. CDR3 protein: CASSFLTSGTSYEQYF. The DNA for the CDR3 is TGTGCCAGCAGCTTTTTGACTAGCGGGACCTCCTACGAGCAGTACTTC.

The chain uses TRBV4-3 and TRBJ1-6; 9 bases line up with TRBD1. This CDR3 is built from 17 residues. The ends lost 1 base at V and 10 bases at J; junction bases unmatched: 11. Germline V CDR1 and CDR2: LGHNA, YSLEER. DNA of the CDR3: TGCGCCAGCAGCCAAGGGACCGCCGGGACAGGGTACTCACCCCTCCACTTT. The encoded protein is CASSQGTAGTGYSPLHF.

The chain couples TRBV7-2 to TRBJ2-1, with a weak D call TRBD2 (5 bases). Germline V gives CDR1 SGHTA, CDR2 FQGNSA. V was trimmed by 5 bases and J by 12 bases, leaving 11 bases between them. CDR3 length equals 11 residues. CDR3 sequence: CASSVGVRQFF. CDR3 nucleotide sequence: TGTGCCAGCAGCGTGGGAGTAAGGCAGTTCTTC.

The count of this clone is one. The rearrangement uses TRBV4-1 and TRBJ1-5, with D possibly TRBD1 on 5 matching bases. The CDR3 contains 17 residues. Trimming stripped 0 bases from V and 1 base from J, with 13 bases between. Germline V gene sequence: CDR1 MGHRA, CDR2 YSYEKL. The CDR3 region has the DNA TGCGCCAGCAGCCAAGATCGGGGGGGAAAGAGCAATCAGCCCCAGCATTTT. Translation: CASSQDRGGKSNQPQHF.

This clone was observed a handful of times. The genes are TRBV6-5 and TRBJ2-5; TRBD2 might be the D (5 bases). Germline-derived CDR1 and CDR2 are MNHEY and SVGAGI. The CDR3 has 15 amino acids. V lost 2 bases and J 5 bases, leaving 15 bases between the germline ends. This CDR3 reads CASSYVANARETQYF. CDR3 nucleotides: TGTGCCAGCAGTTACGTAGCGAACGCCCGGGAGACCCAGTACTTC.

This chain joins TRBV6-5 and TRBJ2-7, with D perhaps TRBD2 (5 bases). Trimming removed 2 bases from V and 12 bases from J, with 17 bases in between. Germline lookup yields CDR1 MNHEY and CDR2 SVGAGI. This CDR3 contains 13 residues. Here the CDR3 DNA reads TGTGCCAGCAGTTACCAATCCACGGGGATCTGGTACTTC. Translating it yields CASSYQSTGIWYF.

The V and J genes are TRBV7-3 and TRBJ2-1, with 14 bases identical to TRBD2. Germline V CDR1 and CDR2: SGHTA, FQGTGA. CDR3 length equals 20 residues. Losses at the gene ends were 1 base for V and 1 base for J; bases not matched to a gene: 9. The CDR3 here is CASSLMVGTSGSGSYNEQFF. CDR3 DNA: TGTGCCAGCAGCTTAATGGTAGGGACTAGCGGGAGTGGATCCTACAATGAGCAGTTCTTC.

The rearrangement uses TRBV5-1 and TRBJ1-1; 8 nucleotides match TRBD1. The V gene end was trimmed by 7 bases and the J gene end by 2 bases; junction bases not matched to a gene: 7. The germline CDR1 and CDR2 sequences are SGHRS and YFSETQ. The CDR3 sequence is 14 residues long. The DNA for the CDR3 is TGCGCCAGCTCCGACAGGGGCCAAAACACTGAAGCTTTCTTT. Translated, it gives CASSDRGQNTEAFF. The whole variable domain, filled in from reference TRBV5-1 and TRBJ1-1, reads KAGVTQTPRYLIKTRGQQVTLSCSPISGHRSVSWYQQTPGQGLQFLFEYFSETQRNKGNFPGRFSGRQFSNSRSEMNVSTLELGDSALYLCASSDRGQNTEAFFGQGTRLTVV.

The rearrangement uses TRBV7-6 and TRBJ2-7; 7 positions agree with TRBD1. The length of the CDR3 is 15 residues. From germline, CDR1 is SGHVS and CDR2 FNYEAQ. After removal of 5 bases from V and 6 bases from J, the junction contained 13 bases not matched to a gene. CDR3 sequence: CASSPTRQGAGEQYF. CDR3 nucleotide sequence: TGTGCCAGCAGCCCGACGAGACAGGGAGCAGGCGAGCAGTACTTC.

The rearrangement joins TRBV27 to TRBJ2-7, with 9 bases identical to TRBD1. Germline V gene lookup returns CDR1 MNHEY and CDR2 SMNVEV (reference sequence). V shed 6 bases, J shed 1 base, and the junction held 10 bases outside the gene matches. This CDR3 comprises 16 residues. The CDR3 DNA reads TGTGCCAGCAGCCGCACCGGGACAGGGACATCCTACGAGCAGTACTTC. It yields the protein CASSRTGTGTSYEQYF.

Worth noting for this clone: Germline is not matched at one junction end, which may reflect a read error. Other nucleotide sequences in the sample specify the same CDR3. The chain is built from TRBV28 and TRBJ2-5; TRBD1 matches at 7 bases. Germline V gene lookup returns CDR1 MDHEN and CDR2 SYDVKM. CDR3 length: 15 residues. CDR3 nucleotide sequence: TGTGCTAGCAGTTCCTACAGGGGAATTGAAGAGACCCAGTACTTC. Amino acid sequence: CASSSYRGIEETQYF.

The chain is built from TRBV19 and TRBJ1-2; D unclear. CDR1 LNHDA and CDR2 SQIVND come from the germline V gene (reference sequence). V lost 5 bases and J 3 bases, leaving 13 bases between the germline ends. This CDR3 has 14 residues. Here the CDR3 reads CASSLQPSDYGYTF. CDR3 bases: TGTGCCAGTAGTTTACAGCCCTCGGACTATGGCTACACCTTC.

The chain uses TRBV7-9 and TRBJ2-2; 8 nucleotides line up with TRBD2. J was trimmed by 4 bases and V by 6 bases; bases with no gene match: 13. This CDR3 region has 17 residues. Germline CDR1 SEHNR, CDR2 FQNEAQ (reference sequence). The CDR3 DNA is TGTGCCAGCAGTCCCCCTCTTCGACTAGCGCCCACCGGGGAGCTGTTTTTT. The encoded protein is CASSPPLRLAPTGELFF.

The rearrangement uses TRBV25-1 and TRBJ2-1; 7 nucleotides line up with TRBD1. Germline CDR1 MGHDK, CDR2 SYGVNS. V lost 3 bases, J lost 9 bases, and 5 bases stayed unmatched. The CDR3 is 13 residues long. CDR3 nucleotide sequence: TGTGCCAGCAGTGATGTAGGGGGCAGTGAGCAGTTCTTC. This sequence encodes CASSDVGGSEQFF.

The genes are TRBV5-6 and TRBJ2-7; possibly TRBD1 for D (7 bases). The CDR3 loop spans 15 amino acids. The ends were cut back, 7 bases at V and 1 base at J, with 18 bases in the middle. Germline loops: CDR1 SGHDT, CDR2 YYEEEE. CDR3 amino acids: CASYPEGAPSYEQYF. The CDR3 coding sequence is TGTGCCAGCTACCCGGAGGGGGCTCCTTCCTACGAGCAGTACTTC.

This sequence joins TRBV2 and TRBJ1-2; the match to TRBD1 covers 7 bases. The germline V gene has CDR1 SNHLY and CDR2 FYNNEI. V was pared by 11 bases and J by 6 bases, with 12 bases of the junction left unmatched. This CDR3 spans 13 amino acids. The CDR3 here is CALHRGMSDGYTF. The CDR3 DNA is TGTGCCTTACACAGGGGAATGAGCGATGGCTACACCTTC.

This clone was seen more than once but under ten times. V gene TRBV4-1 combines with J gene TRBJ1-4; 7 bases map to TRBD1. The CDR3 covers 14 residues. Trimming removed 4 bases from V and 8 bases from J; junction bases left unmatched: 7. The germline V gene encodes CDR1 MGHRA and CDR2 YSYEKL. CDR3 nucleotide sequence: TGCGCCAGCAGCCCGCGGACAGGAGGGGAAAAACTGTTTTTT. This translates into CASSPRTGGEKLFF.

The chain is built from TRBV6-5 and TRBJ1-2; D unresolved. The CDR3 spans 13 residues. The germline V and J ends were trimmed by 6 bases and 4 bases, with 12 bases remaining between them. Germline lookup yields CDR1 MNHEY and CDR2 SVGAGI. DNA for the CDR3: TGTGCCAGCAGGCTCGGGAGCCCCTATGGCTACACCTTC. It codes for CASRLGSPYGYTF.

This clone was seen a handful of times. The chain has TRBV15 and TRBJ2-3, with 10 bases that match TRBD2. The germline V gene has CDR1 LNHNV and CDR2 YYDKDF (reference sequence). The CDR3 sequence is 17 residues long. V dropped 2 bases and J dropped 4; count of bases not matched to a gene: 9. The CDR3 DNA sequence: TGTGCCACCAGCAGACCCAAAGCGGGGGGGCGATCAGATACGCAGTATTTT. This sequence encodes CATSRPKAGGRSDTQYF.

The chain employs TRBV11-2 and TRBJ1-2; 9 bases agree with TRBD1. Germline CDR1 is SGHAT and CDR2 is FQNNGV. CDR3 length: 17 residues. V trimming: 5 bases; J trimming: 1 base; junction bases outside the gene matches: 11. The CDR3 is CASSPPIRQGDNYGYTF. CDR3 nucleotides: TGTGCCAGCAGCCCACCTATTAGACAGGGGGATAACTATGGCTACACCTTC.

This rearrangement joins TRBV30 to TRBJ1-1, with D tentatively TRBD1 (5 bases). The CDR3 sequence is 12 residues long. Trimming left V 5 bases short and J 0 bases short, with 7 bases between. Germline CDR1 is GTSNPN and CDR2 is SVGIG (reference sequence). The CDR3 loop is CAWDRMNTEAFF. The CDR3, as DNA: TGTGCCTGGGACAGAATGAACACTGAAGCTTTCTTT.

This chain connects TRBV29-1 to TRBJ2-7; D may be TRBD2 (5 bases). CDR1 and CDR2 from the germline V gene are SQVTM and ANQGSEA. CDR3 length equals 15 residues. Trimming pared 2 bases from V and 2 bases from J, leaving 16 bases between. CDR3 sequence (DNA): TGCAGCGTTGAACTAGCCCGCCCCGAGACCTACGAGCAGTACTTC. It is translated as CSVELARPETYEQYF.

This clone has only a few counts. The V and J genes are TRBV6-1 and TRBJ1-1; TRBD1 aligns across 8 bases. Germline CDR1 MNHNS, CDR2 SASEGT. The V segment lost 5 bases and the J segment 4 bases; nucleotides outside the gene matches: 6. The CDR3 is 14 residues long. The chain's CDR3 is CASSTSGTGTEAFF. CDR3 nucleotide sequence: TGTGCCAGCAGTACCTCCGGGACAGGCACTGAAGCTTTCTTT.

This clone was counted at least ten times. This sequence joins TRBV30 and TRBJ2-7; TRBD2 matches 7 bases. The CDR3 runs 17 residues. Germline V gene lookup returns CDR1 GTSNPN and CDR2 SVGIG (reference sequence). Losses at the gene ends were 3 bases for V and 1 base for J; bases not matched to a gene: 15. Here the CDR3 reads CAWRGGTRASGSYEQYF. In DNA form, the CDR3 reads TGTGCCTGGAGGGGGGGGACGCGGGCATCTGGATCCTACGAGCAGTACTTC. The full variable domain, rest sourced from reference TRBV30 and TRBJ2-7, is SQTIHQWPATLVQPVGSPLSLECTVEGTSNPNLYWYRQAAGRGLQLLFYSVGIGQISSEVPQNLSASRPQDRQFILSSKKLLLSDSGFYLCAWRGGTRASGSYEQYFGPGTRLTVT.